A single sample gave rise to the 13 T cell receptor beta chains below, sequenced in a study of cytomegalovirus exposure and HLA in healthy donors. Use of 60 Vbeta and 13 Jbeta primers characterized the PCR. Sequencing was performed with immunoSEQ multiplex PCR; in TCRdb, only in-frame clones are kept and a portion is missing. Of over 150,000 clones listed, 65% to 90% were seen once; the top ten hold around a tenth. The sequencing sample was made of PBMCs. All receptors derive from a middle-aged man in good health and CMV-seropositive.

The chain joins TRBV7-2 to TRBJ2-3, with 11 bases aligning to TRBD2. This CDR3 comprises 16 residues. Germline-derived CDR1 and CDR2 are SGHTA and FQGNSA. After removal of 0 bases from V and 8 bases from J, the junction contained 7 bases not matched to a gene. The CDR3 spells CASSLASGRARVTQYF. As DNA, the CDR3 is TGTGCCAGCAGCTTAGCTAGCGGGAGGGCACGGGTTACGCAGTATTTT.

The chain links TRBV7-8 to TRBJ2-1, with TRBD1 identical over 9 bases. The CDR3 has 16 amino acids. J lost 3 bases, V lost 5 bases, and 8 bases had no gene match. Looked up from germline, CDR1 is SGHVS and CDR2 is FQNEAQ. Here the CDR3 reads CASSQVRQGVYNEQFF. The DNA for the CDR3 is TGTGCCAGCAGCCAGGTGAGACAGGGGGTCTACAATGAGCAGTTCTTC.

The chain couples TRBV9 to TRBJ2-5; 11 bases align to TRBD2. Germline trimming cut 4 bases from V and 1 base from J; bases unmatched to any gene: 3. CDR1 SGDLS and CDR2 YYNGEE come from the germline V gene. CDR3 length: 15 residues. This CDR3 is CASSFGTSGQETQYF. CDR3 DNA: TGTGCCAGCAGCTTCGGGACTAGCGGCCAAGAGACCCAGTACTTC.

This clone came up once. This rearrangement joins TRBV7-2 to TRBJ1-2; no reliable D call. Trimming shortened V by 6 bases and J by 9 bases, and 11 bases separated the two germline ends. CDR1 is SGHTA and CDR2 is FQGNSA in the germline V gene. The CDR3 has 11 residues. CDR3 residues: CASRLGQSYTF. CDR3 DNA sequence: TGTGCCAGCAGACTAGGCCAGAGCTACACCTTC. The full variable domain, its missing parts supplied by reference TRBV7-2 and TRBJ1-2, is GAGVSQSPSNKVTEKGKDVELRCDPISGHTALYWYRQSLGQGLEFLIYFQGNSAPDKSGLPSDRFSAERTGGSVSTLTIQRTQQEDSAVYLCASRLGQSYTFGSGTRLTVV.

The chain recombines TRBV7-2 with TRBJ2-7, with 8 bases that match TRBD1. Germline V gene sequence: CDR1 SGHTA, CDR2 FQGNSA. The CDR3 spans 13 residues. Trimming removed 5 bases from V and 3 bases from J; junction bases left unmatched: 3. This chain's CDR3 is CASSVDRDYEQYF. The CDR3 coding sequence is TGTGCCAGCAGCGTGGACAGGGACTACGAGCAGTACTTC.

The CDR3 spells CASPSSGSSGELFF. CDR3 nucleotides: TGTGCCAGCCCGTCTAGCGGGAGTTCCGGGGAGCTGTTTTTT. The rearrangement joins TRBV6-6 to TRBJ2-2; 10 bases agree with TRBD2. The CDR3 loop spans 14 amino acids. With V trimmed by 8 bases and J by 6 bases, 6 bases remained unmatched. The germline CDR1 and CDR2 sequences are MNHNY and SVGAGI (reference sequence).

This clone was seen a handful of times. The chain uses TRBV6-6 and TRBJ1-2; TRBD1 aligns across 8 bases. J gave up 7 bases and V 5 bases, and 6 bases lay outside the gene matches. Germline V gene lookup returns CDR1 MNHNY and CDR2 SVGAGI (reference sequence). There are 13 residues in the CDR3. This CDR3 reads CASSDGQGRGYTF. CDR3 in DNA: TGTGCCAGCAGTGACGGACAGGGACGTGGCTACACCTTC.

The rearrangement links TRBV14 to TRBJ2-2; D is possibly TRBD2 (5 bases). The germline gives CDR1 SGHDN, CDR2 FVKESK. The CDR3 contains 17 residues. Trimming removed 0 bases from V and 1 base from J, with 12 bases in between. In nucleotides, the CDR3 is TGTGCCAGCAGCCAAGATCTTCCAGCGGAGAACACCGGGGAGCTGTTTTTT. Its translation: CASSQDLPAENTGELFF. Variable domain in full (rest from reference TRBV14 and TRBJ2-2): EAGVTQFPSHSVIEKGQTVTLRCDPISGHDNLYWYRRVMGKEIKFLLHFVKESKQDESGMPNNRFLAERTGGTYSTLKVQPAELEDSGVYFCASSQDLPAENTGELFFGEGSRLTVL.

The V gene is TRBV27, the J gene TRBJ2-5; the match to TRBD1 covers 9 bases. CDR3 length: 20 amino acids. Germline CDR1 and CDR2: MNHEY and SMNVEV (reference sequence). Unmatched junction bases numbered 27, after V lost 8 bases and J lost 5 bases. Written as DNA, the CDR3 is TGTGCCAGCCCCCTGAGGGACAGGGAAAACCAGTTTAAAATAACGGAGACCCAGTACTTC. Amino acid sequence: CASPLRDRENQFKITETQYF.

As DNA, the CDR3 is TGTGCCAGCAGCCTAGCGGGGAAATTCACAGATACGCAGTATTTT. This sequence encodes CASSLAGKFTDTQYF. The J gene is TRBJ2-3, the V gene TRBV11-2, with TRBD2 matching 9 bases. The CDR3 spans 15 residues. The germline gives CDR1 SGHAT, CDR2 FQNNGV. After removal of 5 bases from V and 2 bases from J, the junction contained 5 bases not matched to a gene.

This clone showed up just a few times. CDR3 bases: TGCGCCAGCAGCCAAGACGTGGGAGCTGGAGGGAACACTGAAGCTTTCTTT. It yields the protein CASSQDVGAGGNTEAFF. The chain links TRBV4-1 to TRBJ1-1; D ambiguous. The germline CDR1 and CDR2 sequences are MGHRA and YSYEKL. The CDR3 is made up of 17 amino acids. V gave up 0 bases and J gave up 1 base, with 15 bases separating them.

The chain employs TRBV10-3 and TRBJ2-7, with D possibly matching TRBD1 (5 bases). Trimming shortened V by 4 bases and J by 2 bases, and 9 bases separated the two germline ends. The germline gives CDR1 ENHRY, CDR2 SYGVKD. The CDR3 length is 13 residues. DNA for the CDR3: TGTGCCATCAGTGTAGACAGAACCTACGAGCAGTACTTC. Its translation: CAISVDRTYEQYF.

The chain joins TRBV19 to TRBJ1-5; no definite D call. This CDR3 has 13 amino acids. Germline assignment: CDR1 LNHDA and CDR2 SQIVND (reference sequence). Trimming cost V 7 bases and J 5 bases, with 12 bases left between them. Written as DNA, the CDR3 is TGTGCCAGTAATGGAGCGGGCCATCAGCCCCAGCATTTT. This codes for CASNGAGHQPQHF.